The TCR beta chain under discussion was sequenced for a study of a mutant IDH1 vaccine in newly diagnosed glioma. This CDR3 region has 15 residues. Looked up from germline, CDR1 is MNHEY and CDR2 is SMNVEV (reference sequence). The ends lost 3 bases at V and 8 bases at J; junction bases unmatched: 3. Generated by immunoSEQ multiplex PCR, the TCRdb table keeps only in-frame clones and is missing some. Of 35,000 to 50,000 clones in the sample, around 93% are singletons; the top ten hold around 4%. Regarding this clone: The target antigen is unknown.

Time point here: week 23, last vaccination. Vaccination comprised doses that each held 300 ug of mutant IDH1 20-mer peptide, plus topical imiquimod. There were new WHO grade 3 or 4 astrocytomas in the donors, and these were IDH1-mutant and ATRX-lost. The chain recombines TRBV27 with TRBJ2-1, with 14 bases fitting TRBD2. Specimen: PBMCs, collected from a glioma patient whose treatment included an IDH1 peptide vaccine. The sequence was collected from a man over 45 with glioma. CDR3 sequence (DNA): TGTGCCAGCAGTTTGGGGACTAGCGGGAGTGATGAGCAGTTCTTC. It codes for CASSLGTSGSDEQFF.